These T cell receptor beta chains were read from a single sample in a study of T cell responses to AZD1222 COVID-19 vaccine. Measured with immunoSEQ multiplex PCR; TCRdb has only the in-frame clones, and not every one. The sample lists about 84,000 clones, over 75% seen once, with around 10% in the top ten. Sequencing used peripheral blood, obtained 28 days after the second AZD1222 dose. The receptors here all came from an adult who received the AZD1222 COVID-19 vaccine. CDR3s include the opening cysteine and the closing phenylalanine or tryptophan. The order of the fields is D gene, J gene, CDR3 length, clone size, V gene, CDR3 DNA, CDR3 protein. D genes are given only for firm matches. Expanded clones get a size class; other rows say once, few or many, or leave the size out.

d_call: .
j_call: TRBJ1-2
cdr3_length: 14
clone_size: .
v_call: TRBV4-3
cdr3_nt: TGCGCCAGCAGCCAACGGGCTCGGGACTATGGCTACACCTTC
cdr3_aa: CASSQRARDYGYTF

d_call: .
j_call: TRBJ1-2
cdr3_length: 15
clone_size: once
v_call: TRBV4-1
cdr3_nt: TGCGCCAGCAGCCAAGTTATCAGGACGACCTATGGCTACACCTTC
cdr3_aa: CASSQVIRTTYGYTF

d_call: .
j_call: TRBJ1-1
cdr3_length: 14
clone_size: .
v_call: TRBV7-8
cdr3_nt: TGTGCCAGCAGCTTAGCCGGGGGGGGCACTGAAGCTTTCTTT
cdr3_aa: CASSLAGGGTEAFF

d_call: .
j_call: TRBJ1-2
cdr3_length: 13
clone_size: few
v_call: TRBV21-1
cdr3_nt: TGTGCCAGCAGCAAAAGGCAGAACTATGGCTACACCTTC
cdr3_aa: CASSKRQNYGYTF

d_call: .
j_call: TRBJ2-5
cdr3_length: 15
clone_size: .
v_call: TRBV11-3
cdr3_nt: TGTGCCAGCAGCTTAGACGCGGGGGCTCCAGAGACCCAGTACTTC
cdr3_aa: CASSLDAGAPETQYF

d_call: .
j_call: TRBJ1-3
cdr3_length: 15
clone_size: few
v_call: TRBV5-4
cdr3_nt: TGTGCCAGCAGCTTGGCCCAGGGATCTGGAAACACCATATATTTT
cdr3_aa: CASSLAQGSGNTIYF

d_call: .
j_call: TRBJ1-2
cdr3_length: 11
clone_size: .
v_call: TRBV20-1
cdr3_nt: TGCAGTGCTAGAGACCCCTCTACGGAGGGCTTC
cdr3_aa: CSARDPSTEGF

d_call: TRBD1
j_call: TRBJ1-2
cdr3_length: 14
clone_size: .
v_call: TRBV5-8
cdr3_nt: TGTGCCAGCAGCCCGACAGGGTTTCTCTATGGCTACACCTTT
cdr3_aa: CASSPTGFLYGYTF

d_call: TRBD2
j_call: TRBJ2-1
cdr3_length: 15
clone_size: .
v_call: TRBV24-1
cdr3_nt: TGTGCCACCAGTGATAACGGGGGGGCTAGTAATGAGCAGTTCTTC
cdr3_aa: CATSDNGGASNEQFF

d_call: TRBD1
j_call: TRBJ1-3
cdr3_length: 16
clone_size: .
v_call: TRBV6-5
cdr3_nt: TGTGCCAGCAGTTACTCGATGGGACAGGGGGTTGACACCATATATTTT
cdr3_aa: CASSYSMGQGVDTIYF

d_call: .
j_call: TRBJ2-7
cdr3_length: 12
clone_size: .
v_call: TRBV11-3
cdr3_nt: TGTGCCAGCAGCTTGGGGATTGGGGAGCAGTACTTC
cdr3_aa: CASSLGIGEQYF